This T cell receptor beta chain was identified in a study of a mutant IDH1 vaccine in newly diagnosed glioma. The ends were cut back, 0 bases at V and 5 bases at J, with 13 bases in the middle. The CDR3 covers 15 residues. CDR1 SGHAT and CDR2 FQNNGV come from the germline V gene. Sequenced by immunoSEQ multiplex PCR; TCRdb stores in-frame clones only, minus some. The sample gives tens of thousands of clones, 60% to 75% of which show up once; 11% is in the top ten. Regarding this clone: Its matching antigen is unknown.

Time point defined: week 11, during vaccination. The content of each vaccine dose was 300 ug of mutant IDH1 20-mer peptide, and topical imiquimod accompanied it. This chain connects TRBV11-2 to TRBJ1-1, with no clear D. The sequenced sample was peripheral blood mononuclear cells (PBMCs), obtained from a glioma patient whose treatment included an IDH1 peptide vaccine. The TCR sequence derives from a man aged 18 to 29 with glioma. Some clones in this sample may be carry-over from other donors' samples. The DNA for the CDR3 is TGTGCCAGCAGCTTAGATCCCAGTGCTAATACTGAAGCTTTCTTT. Its translation: CASSLDPSANTEAFF. The whole variable domain, filled in from reference TRBV11-2 and TRBJ1-1, reads EAGVAQSPRYKIIEKRQSVAFWCNPISGHATLYWYQQILGQGPKLLIQFQNNGVVDDSQLPKDRFSAERLKGVDSTLKIQPAKLEDSAVYLCASSLDPSANTEAFFGQGTRLTVV.